This TCR beta chain appears in the sequencing data of a study of blood T cell repertoires in COVID-19. V was clipped by 8 bases and J by 7 bases, with 18 bases between them. The CDR3 totals 13 residues. Germline V gene lookup returns CDR1 MDHEN and CDR2 SYDVKM. Original data processing: Amplifying reference gene primers gave estimates of nucleated cell counts. Produced via immunoSEQ multiplex PCR; TCRdb's table is partial and in-frame only. V, J and clone size are taken as reported in that table, and D and trimming were inferred from the DNA itself. In the table there are 200,000 to 250,000 clones, roughly 80% of which are singletons.

V gene TRBV28 combines with J gene TRBJ2-7, with D perhaps matching TRBD2 (6 bases). The sequencing sample was made of peripheral blood. The source of this sequence is a man aged 80 or over with acute or convalescent COVID-19. The CDR3 loop is CASSTGGAEEQYF. CDR3 in DNA: TGTGCCAGCTCCACGGGCGGGGCGGAAGAGCAGTACTTC.